The source of this TCR beta chain is a study of CD8 T cells in ankylosing spondylitis. General study results and limits: A TCR beta motif of under 10 highly homologous variants appeared characteristic of ankylosing spondylitis blood. In ankylosing spondylitis patients, matched synovial fluid reportedly showed significant enrichment of disease-linked clones.

TCRdb itself ran the 5' RACE reads through MiXCR, one entry per CDR3 protein. The table shows some 700,000 distinct CDR3 sequences, with 15% to 20% occurring only once. This clonotype was counted between two and nine times. The antigen is undetermined. The ends lost 11 bases at V and 5 bases at J; junction bases unmatched: 10. Germline CDR1 ENHRY, CDR2 SYGVKD. The CDR3 contains 13 residues. The TCR sequence derives from a male donor with ankylosing spondylitis. This chain links TRBV10-3 with TRBJ2-5; 8 positions agree with TRBD2. The sequencing input was blood, either unsorted or a sorted T cell fraction (not recorded which). The CDR3 DNA reads as TGTGCCTCCGGAAGCGGGACTAGGGAGACCCAGTACTTC. It is translated as CASGSGTRETQYF.